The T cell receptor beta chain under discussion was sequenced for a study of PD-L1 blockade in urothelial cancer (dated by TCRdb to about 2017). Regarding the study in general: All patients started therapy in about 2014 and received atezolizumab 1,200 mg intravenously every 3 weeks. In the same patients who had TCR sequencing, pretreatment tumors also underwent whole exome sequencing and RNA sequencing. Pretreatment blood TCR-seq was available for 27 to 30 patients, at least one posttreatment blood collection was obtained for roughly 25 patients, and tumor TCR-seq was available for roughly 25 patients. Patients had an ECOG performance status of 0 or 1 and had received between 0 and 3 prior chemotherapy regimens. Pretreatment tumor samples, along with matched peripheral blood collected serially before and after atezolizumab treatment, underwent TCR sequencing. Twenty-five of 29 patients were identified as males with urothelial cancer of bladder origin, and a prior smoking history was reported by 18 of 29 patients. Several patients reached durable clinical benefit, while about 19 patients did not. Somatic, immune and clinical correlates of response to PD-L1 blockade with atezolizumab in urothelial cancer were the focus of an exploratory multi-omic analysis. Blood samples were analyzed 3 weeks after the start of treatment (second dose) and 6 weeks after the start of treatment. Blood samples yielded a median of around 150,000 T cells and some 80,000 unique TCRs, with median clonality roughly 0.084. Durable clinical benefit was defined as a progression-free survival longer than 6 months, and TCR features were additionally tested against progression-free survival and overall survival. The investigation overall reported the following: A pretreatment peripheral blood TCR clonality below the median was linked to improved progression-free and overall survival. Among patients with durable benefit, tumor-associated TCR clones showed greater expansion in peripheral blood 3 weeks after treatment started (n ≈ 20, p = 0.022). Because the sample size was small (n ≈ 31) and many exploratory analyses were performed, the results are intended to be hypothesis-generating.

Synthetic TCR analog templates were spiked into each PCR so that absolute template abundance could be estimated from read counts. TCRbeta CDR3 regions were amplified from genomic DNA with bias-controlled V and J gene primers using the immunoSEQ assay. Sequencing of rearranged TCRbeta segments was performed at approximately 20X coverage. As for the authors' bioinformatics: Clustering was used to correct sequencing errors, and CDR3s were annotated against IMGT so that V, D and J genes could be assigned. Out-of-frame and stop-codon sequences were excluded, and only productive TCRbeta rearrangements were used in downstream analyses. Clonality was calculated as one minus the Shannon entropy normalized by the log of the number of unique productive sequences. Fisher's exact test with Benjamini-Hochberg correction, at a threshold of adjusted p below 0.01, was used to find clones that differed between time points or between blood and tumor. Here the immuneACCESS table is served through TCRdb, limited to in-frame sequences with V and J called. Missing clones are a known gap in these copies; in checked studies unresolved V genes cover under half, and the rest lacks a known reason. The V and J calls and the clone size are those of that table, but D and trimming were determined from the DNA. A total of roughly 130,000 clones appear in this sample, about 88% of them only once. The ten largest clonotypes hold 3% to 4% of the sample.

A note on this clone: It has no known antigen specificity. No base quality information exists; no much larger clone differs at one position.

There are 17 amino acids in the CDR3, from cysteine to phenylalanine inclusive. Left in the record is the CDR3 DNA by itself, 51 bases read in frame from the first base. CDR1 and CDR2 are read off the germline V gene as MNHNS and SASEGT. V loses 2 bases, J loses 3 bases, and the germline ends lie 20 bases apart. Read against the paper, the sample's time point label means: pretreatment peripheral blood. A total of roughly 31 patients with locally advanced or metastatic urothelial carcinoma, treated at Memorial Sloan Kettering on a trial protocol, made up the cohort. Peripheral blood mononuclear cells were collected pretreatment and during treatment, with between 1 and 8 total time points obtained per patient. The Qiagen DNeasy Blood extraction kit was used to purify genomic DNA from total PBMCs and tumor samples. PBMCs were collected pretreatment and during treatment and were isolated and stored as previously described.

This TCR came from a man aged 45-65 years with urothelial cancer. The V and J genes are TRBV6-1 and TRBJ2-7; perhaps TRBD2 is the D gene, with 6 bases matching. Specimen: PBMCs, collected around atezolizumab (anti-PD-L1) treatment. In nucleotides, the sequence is TGTGCCAGCAGTGAAATAATCCTAGCCGGGAGAAACTACGAGCAGTACTTC. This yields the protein CASSEIILAGRNYEQYF.